This entry concerns a single T cell receptor beta chain. Per germline, CDR1 SGDLS and CDR2 YYNGEE. The ends were cut back, 3 bases at V and 10 bases at J, with 11 bases in the middle. This CDR3 contains 13 residues. Authors' data handling: Amplification from reference gene primers served as the basis for estimated nucleated cell counts. Sequencing used immunoSEQ multiplex PCR; TCRdb keeps in-frame clones, though not all of them. The DNA was the basis for D and trimming; V, J and clone size are from that table. The sample shows a few hundred thousand clones, around four fifths of them seen only once. The sample belongs to a study of blood T cell repertoires in COVID-19. Study in general: T cells, B-cell-depleted T cells, or PBMCs provided the cDNA or gDNA that served as material.

The gene calls are TRBV9 and TRBJ1-6; TRBD1 is a possible D gene (6 bases). The TCR originated in a woman over 75 with active or convalescent COVID-19. The sample comprised peripheral blood. CDR3 bases: TGTGCCAGCAGCGCCACCACAGGGTCACCCCTCCACTTT. Its translation is CASSATTGSPLHF.